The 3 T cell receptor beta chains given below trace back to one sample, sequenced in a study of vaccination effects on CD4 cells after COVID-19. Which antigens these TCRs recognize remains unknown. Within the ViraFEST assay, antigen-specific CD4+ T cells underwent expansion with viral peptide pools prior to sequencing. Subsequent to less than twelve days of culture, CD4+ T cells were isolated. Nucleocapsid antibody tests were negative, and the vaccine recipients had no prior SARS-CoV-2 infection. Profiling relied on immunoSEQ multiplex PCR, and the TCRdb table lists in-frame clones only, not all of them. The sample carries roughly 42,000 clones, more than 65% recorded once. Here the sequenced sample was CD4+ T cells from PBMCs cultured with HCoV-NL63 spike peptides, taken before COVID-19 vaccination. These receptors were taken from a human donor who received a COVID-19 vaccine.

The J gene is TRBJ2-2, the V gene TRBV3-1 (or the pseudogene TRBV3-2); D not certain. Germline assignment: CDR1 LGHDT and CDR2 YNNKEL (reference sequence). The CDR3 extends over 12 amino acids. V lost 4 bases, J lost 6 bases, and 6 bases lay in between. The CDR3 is CASSLNSGELFF. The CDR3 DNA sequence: TGTGCCAGCAGCCTTAATTCCGGGGAGCTGTTTTTT.

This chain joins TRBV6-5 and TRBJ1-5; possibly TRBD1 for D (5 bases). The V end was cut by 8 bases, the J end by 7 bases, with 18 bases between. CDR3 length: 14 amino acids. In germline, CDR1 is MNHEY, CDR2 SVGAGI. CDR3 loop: CASDKTVTYQPQHF. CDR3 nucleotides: TGTGCCAGCGACAAGACAGTGACCTACCAGCCCCAGCATTTT.

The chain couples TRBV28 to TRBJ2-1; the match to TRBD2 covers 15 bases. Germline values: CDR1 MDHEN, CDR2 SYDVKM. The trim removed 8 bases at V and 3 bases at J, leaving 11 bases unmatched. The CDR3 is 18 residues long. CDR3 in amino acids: CASRGLAGGLIFYNEQFF. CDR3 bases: TGTGCCAGCCGCGGACTAGCGGGGGGGCTTATTTTCTACAATGAGCAGTTCTTC.